Below, 5 T cell receptor beta chains from the same sample are listed, as sequenced in a study of long-term antiretroviral therapy in people with HIV. Assay version v3.0 of immunoSEQ was used, and it was run at survey level. Measured with immunoSEQ multiplex PCR; TCRdb has only the in-frame clones, and not every one. The data show fewer than 35,000 clones, under 85% seen once. Here the sequenced sample was unsorted PBMCs, taken 3 years after starting antiretroviral therapy. These receptors came from a man in his forties with HIV.

This chain connects TRBV27 to TRBJ2-7; tentative D call: TRBD2 (5 bases). Germline V gene lookup returns CDR1 MNHEY and CDR2 SMNVEV (reference sequence). This CDR3 spans 14 amino acids. V gave up 5 bases and J gave up 2 bases, with 13 bases separating them. The CDR3 DNA is TGTGCCAGCAGTCCCTGGACTGCCACCTACGAGCAGTACTTC. Translating gives CASSPWTATYEQYF.

This clone was seen once. This chain's CDR3 is CASRTTGSYEQYF. The CDR3 coding sequence is TGTGCCAGTAGAACCACAGGGTCCTACGAGCAGTACTTC. The J gene is TRBJ2-7, the V gene TRBV19; perhaps TRBD1 as D (6 bases). V lost 6 bases and J lost 1, with 10 bases in between. The CDR3 contains 13 residues. Germline CDR1 LNHDA, CDR2 SQIVND (reference sequence). The full variable domain, its missing parts supplied by reference TRBV19 and TRBJ2-7, is DGGITQSPKYLFRKEGQNVTLSCEQNLNHDAMYWYRQDPGQGLRLIYYSQIVNDFQKGDIAEGYSVSREKKESFPLTVTSAQKNPTAFYLCASRTTGSYEQYFGPGTRLTVT.

J is TRBJ1-1 and V is TRBV6-5; D is unclear. Trimming removed 8 bases from V and 3 bases from J, with 16 bases in between. This CDR3 spans 14 amino acids. Germline V CDR1 and CDR2: MNHEY, SVGAGI. The CDR3 coding sequence is TGTGCCAGCGCCAAGAGAGGGTTGGACACTGAAGCTTTCTTT. Translation: CASAKRGLDTEAFF.

This chain joins TRBV7-4 and TRBJ1-5; TRBD1 matches at 8 bases. The CDR3 contains 17 residues. Unmatched junction bases numbered 6, after V lost 1 base and J lost 1 base. Germline lookup yields CDR1 SGHVT and CDR2 SQSDAQ. The CDR3: CASSLGQGALSNQPQHF. CDR3 bases: TGTGCCAGCAGCTTAGGTCAGGGGGCTCTAAGCAATCAGCCCCAGCATTTT.

This chain connects TRBV6-5 to TRBJ1-5, with D perhaps TRBD1 (6 bases). The CDR3 covers 16 residues. The V and J ends lost 0 bases and 0 bases respectively, with 9 bases between them. Germline CDR1 MNHEY, CDR2 SVGAGI. The CDR3 sequence is CASSYSAGASNQPQHF. CDR3 in DNA: TGTGCCAGCAGTTACTCGGCAGGGGCTAGCAATCAGCCCCAGCATTTT.